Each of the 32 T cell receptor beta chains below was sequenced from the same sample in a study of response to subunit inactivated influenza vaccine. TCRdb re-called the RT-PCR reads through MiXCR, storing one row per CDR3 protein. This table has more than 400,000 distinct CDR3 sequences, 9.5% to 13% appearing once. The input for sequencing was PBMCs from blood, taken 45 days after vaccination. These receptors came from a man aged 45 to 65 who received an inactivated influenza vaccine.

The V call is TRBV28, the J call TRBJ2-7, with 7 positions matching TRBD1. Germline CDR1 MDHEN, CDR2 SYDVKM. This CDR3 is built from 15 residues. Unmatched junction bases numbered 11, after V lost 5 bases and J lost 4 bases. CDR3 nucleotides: TGTGCCAGCAGTATCCCCTTTGGGACAGCTTACGAGCAGTACTTC. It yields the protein CASSIPFGTAYEQYF.

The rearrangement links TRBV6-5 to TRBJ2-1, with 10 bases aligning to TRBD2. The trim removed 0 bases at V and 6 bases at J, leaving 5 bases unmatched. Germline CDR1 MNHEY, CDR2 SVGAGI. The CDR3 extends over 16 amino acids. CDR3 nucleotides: TGTGCCAGCAGTTACTCGCTAGCGGGGGTAGGCAATGAGCAGTTCTTC. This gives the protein CASSYSLAGVGNEQFF.

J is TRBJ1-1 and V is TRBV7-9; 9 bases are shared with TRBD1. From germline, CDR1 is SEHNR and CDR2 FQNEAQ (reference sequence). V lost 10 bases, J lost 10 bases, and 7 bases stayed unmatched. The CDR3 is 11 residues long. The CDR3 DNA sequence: TGTGCCACCGAAGACAGGGGGAGAGCTTTCTTT. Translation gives CATEDRGRAFF.

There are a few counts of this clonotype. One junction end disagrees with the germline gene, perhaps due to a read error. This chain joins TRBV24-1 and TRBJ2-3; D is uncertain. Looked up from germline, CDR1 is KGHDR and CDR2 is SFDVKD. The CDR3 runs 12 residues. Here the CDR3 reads CAASAAGDTQYF. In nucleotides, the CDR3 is TGTGCCGCCAGCGCGGCTGGAGATACGCAGTATTTT.

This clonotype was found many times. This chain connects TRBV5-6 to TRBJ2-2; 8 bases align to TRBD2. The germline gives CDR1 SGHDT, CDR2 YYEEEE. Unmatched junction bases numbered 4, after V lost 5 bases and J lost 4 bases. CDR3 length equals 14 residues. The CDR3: CASRGLVGTGELFF. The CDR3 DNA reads TGTGCCAGCAGGGGACTAGTGGGCACCGGGGAGCTGTTTTTT. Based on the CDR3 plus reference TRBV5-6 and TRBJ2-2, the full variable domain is DAGVTQSPTHLIKTRGQQVTLRCSPKSGHDTVSWYQQALGQGPQFIFQYYEEEERQRGNFPDRFSGHQFPNYSSELNVNALLLGDSALYLCASRGLVGTGELFFGEGSRLTVL.

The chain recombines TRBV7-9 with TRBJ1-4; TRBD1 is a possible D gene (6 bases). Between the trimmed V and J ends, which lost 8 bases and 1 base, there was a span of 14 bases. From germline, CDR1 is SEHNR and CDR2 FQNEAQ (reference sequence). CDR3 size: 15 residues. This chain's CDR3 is CASGPFRGTNEKLFF. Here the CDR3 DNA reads TGTGCCAGCGGACCCTTCAGGGGAACTAATGAAAAACTGTTTTTT.

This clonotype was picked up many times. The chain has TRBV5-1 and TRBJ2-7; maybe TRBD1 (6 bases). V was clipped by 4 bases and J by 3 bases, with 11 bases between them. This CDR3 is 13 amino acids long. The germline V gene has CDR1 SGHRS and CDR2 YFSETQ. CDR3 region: CASSLSQGYEQYF. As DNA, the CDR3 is TGCGCCAGCAGCCTCTCACAGGGCTACGAGCAGTACTTC.

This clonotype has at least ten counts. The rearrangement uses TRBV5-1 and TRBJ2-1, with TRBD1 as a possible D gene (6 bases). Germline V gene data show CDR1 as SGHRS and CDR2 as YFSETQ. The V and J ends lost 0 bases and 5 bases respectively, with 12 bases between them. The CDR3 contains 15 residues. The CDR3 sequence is CASSLAGQSNNEQFF. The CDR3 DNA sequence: TGCGCCAGCAGCTTGGCTGGACAGTCAAACAATGAGCAGTTCTTC.

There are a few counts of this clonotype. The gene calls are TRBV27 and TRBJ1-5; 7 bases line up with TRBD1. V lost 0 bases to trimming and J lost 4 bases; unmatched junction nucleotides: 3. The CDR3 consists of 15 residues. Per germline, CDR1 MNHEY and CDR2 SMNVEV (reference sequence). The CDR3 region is CASSLSTGFNQPQHF. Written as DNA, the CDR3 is TGTGCCAGCAGTTTATCGACAGGGTTTAATCAGCCCCAGCATTTT.

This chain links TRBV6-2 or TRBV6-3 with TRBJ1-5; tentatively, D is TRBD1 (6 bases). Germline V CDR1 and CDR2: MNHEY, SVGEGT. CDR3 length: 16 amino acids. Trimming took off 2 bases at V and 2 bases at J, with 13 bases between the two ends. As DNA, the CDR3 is TGTGCCAGCAGTTACCCACAGGGATCGGGCAATCAGCCCCAGCATTTT. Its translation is CASSYPQGSGNQPQHF.

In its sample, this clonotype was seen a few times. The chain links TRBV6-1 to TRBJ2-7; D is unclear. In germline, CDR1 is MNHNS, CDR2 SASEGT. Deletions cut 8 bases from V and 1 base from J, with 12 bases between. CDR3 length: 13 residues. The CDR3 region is CASGRAASYEQYF. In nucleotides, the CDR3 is TGTGCCAGCGGAAGGGCGGCATCCTACGAGCAGTACTTC.

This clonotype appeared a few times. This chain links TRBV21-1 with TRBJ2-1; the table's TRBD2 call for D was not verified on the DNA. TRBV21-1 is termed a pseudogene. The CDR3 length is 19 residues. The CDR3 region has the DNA TGTGCCAGCAGCAAAGATTCGGCGGGAGGGCCTTGTTCCACAGATGAGCAGTTCTTC. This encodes CASSKDSAGGPCSTDEQFF.

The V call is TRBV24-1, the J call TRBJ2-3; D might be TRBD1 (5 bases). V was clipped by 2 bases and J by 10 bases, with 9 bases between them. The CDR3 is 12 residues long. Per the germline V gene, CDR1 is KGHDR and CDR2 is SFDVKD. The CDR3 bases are TGTGCCACCAGTGATTCAGGGTCGTCGCAGTATTTT. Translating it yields CATSDSGSSQYF.

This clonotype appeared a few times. The CDR3 here is CSAIDPNYGYTF. The CDR3 DNA reads as TGCAGTGCTATTGACCCTAACTATGGCTACACCTTC. The chain carries TRBV20-1 and TRBJ1-2; no reliable D call. Germline V gene data show CDR1 as DFQATT and CDR2 as SNEGSKA (reference sequence). V dropped 4 bases and J dropped 0 bases, with 6 bases sitting between them. The CDR3 consists of 12 residues.

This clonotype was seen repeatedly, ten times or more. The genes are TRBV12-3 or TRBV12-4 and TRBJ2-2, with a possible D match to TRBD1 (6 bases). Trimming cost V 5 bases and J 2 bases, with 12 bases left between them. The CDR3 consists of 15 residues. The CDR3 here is CASSRPQGNTGELFF. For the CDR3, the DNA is TGTGCCAGCAGTCGACCACAGGGTAACACCGGGGAGCTGTTTTTT.

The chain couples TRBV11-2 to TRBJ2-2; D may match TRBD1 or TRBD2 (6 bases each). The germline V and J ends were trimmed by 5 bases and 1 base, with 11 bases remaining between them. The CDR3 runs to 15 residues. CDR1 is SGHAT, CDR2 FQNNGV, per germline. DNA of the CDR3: TGTGCCAGCAGCGCGGGACATCTGAACACCGGGGAGCTGTTTTTT. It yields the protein CASSAGHLNTGELFF.

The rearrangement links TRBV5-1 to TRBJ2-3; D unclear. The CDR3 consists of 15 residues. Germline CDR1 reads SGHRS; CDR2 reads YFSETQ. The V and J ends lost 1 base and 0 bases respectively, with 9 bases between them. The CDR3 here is CASSLYLSSTDTQYF. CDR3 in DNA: TGCGCCAGCAGCTTGTATCTTAGCAGCACAGATACGCAGTATTTT.

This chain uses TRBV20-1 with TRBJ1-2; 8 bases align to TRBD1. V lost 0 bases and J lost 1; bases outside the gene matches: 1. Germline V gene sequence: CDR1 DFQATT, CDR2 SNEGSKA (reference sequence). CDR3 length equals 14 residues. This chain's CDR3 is CSARDRGHNYGYTF. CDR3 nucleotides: TGCAGTGCTAGAGACAGGGGGCATAACTATGGCTACACCTTC.

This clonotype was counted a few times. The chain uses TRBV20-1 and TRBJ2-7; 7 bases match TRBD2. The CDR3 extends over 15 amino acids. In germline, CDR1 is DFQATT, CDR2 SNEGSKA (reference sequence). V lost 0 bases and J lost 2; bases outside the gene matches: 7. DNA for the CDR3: TGCAGTGCTAGAGATGTAGTAGCGGGCACCTACGAGCAGTACTTC. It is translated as CSARDVVAGTYEQYF.

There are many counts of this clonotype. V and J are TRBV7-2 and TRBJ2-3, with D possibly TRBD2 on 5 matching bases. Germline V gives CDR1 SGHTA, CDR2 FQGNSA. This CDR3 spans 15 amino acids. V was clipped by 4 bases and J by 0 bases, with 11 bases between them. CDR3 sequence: CASSSLPGSTDTQYF. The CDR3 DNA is TGTGCCAGCAGCTCCCTTCCGGGGAGCACAGATACGCAGTATTTT.

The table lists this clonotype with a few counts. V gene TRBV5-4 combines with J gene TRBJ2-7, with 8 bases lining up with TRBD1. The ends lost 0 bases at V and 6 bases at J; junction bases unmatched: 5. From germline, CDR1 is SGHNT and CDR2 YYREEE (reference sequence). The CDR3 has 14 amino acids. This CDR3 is CASSLEGQAREQYF. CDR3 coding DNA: TGTGCCAGCAGCTTGGAGGGACAGGCTCGCGAGCAGTACTTC.

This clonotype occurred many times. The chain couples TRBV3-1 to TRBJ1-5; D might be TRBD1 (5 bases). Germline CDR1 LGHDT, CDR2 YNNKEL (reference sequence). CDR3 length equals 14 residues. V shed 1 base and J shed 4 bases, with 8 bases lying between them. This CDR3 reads CASSQVGVNQPQHF. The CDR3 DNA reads TGTGCCAGCAGCCAAGTGGGGGTTAATCAGCCCCAGCATTTT.

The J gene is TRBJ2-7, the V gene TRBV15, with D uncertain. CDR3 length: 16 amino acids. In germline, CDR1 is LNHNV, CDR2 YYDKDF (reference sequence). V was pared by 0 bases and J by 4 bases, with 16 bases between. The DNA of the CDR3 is TGTGCCACCAGCAGAGAAGGCGTACAGCCAGTTTACGAGCAGTACTTC. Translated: CATSREGVQPVYEQYF.

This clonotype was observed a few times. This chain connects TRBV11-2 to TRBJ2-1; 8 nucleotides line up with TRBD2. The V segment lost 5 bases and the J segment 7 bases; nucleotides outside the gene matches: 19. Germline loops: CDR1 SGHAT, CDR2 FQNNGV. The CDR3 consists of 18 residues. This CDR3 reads CASSAGLGGGGLWNEQFF. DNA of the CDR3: TGTGCCAGCAGCGCGGGACTCGGGGGCGGGGGGCTCTGGAATGAGCAGTTCTTC.

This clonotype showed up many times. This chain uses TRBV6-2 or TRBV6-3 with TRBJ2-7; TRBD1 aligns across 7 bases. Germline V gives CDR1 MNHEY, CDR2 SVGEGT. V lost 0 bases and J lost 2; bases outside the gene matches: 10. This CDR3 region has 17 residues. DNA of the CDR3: TGTGCCAGCAGTTACTCATCCGGGACAGTGTCTACCTACGAGCAGTACTTC. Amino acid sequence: CASSYSSGTVSTYEQYF.

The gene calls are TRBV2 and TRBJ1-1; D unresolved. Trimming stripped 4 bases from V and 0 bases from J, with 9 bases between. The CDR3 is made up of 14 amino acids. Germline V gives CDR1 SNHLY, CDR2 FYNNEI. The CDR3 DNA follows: TGTGCCAGCAGTGGCGGATTGGTGAACACTGAAGCTTTCTTT. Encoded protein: CASSGGLVNTEAFF.

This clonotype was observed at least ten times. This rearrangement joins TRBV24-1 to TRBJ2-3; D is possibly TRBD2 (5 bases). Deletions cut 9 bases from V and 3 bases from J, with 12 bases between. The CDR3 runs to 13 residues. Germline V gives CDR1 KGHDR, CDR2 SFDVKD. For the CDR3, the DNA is TGTGCCACCTCACACCCGGGGACAGATACGCAGTATTTT. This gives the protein CATSHPGTDTQYF.

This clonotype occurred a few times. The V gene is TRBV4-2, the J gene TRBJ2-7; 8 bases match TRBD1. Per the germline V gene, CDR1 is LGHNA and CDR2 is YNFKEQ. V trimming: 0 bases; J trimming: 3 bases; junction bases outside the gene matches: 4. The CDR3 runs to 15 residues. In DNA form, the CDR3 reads TGTGCCAGCAGCCAAGAGGGGACAGGCCACTACGAGCAGTACTTC. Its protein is CASSQEGTGHYEQYF.

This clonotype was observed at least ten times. CDR3 bases: TGTGCCAGCTCGGGACTAGCGGATACCTACAATGAGCAGTTCTTC. Translating gives CASSGLADTYNEQFF. The J gene is TRBJ2-1, the V gene TRBV28; 11 nucleotides match TRBD2. V lost 8 bases, J lost 2 bases, and 5 bases stayed unmatched. This CDR3 comprises 15 residues. Germline V gene lookup returns CDR1 MDHEN and CDR2 SYDVKM.

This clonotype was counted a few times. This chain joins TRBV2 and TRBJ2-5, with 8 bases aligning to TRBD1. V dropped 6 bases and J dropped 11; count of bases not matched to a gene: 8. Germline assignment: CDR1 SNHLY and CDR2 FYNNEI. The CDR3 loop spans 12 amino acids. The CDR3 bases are TGTGCCAGCAGCCCAGACAGGGGCCCTCAGTACTTC. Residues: CASSPDRGPQYF.

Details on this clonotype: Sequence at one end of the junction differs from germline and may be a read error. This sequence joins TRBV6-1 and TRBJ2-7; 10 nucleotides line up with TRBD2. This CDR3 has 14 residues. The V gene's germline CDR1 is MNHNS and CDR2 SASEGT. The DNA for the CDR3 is TGTGCCAGCAATCTAGCGGGGGACTCCTACGAGCAGCACTTC. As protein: CASNLAGDSYEQHF.

CDR3 residues: CASSPTRVWEETQYF. The CDR3 DNA is TGTGCCAGCAGCCCGACGCGGGTTTGGGAAGAGACCCAGTACTTC. The J gene is TRBJ2-5, the V gene TRBV25-1; possible D gene TRBD2, 5 bases. The CDR3 runs to 15 residues. V was cut by 6 bases and J by 3 bases, with 17 bases left in between. Germline V gene sequence: CDR1 MGHDK, CDR2 SYGVNS. Based on the CDR3 plus reference TRBV25-1 and TRBJ2-5, the full variable domain is EADIYQTPRYLVIGTGKKITLECSQTMGHDKMYWYQQDPGMELHLIHYSYGVNSTEKGDLSSESTVSRIRTEHFPLTLESARPSHTSQYLCASSPTRVWEETQYFGPGTRLLVL.